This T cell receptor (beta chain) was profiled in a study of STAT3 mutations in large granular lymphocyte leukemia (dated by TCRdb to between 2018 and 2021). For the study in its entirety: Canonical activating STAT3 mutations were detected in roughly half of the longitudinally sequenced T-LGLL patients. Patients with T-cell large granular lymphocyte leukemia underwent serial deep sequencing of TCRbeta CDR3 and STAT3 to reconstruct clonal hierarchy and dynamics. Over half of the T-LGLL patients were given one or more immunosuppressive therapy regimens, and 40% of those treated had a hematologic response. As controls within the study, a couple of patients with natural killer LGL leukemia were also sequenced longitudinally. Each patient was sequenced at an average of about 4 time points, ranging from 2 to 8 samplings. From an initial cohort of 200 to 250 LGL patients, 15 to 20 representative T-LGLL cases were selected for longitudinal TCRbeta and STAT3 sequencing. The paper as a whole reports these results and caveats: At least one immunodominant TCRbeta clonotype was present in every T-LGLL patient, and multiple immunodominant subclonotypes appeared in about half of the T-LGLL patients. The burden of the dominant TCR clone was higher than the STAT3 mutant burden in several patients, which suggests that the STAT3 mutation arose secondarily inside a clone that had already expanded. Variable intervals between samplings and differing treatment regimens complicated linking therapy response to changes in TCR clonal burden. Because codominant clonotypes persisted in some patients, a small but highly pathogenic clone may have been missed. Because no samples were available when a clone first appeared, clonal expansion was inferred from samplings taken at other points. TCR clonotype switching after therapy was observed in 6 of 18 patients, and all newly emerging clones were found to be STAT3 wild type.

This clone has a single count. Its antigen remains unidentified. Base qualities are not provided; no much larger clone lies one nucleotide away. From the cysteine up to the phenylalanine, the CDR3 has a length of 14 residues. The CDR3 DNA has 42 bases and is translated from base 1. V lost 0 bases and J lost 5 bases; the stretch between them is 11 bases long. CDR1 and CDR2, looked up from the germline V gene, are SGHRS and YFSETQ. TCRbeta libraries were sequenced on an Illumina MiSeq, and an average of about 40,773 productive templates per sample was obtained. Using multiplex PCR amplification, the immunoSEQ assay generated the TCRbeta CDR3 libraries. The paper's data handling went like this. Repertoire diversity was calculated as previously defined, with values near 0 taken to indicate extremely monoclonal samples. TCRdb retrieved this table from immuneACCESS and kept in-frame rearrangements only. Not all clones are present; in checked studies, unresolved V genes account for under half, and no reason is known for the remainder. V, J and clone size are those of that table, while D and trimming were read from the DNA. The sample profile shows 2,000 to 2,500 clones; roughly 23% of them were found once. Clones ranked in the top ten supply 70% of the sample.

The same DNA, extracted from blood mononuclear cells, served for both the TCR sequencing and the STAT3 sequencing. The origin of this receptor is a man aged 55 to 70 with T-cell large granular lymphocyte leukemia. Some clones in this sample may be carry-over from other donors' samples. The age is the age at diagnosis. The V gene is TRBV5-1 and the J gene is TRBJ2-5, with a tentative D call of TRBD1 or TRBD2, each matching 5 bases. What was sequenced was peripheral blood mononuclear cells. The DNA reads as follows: TGCGCCAGCAGCTTGGCGGGGCGGCGGGAGACCCAGTACTTC. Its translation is CASSLAGRRETQYF.